This entry lists 31 T cell receptor beta chains sequenced from one sample in a study of T-cell reconstitution after alpha-beta-depleted transplantation in children. The library targeted TCRbeta and was prepared with unique molecular identifiers. TCRdb reprocessed the PCR reads via MiXCR and lists one record per CDR3 protein. The sample has around 440,000 distinct CDR3 sequences; about 10% are singletons. The specimen was PBMCs, collected before TCRalphabeta/CD19-depleted stem cell transplant. The receptors originated from a child aged 2 to 9 with inherited bone marrow failure, due to receive a stem cell transplant.

The chain uses TRBV12-3 or TRBV12-4 and TRBJ2-7; 14 positions match TRBD2. V was clipped by 5 bases and J by 3 bases; unmatched bases: 6. The CDR3 length is 16 residues. The CDR3 DNA sequence: TGTGCCAGCAGTCCCTACGGGACTAGCGGGAGCTACGAGCAGTACTTC. Residues: CASSPYGTSGSYEQYF.

The chain couples TRBV20-1 to TRBJ2-1, with 8 nucleotides matching TRBD2. The CDR3 is 16 amino acids. The trim removed 5 bases at V and 4 bases at J, leaving 13 bases unmatched. CDR1 and CDR2 (germline): DFQATT, SNEGSKA (reference sequence). CDR3 residues: CSAQSTTSGLYNEQFF. The CDR3 DNA follows: TGCAGTGCTCAATCAACCACTAGCGGCCTTTACAATGAGCAGTTCTTC.

This clonotype was detected ten times or more. This chain links TRBV20-1 with TRBJ1-2; D not resolved. Germline CDR1 DFQATT, CDR2 SNEGSKA (reference sequence). The CDR3 has 13 residues. Trimming shortened V by 0 bases and J by 9 bases, and 14 bases separated the two germline ends. CDR3 DNA: TGCAGTGCTAGAGACCCACGACAAGGACGCTACACCTTC. Translating gives CSARDPRQGRYTF.

The table lists this clonotype with a few counts. The chain carries TRBV12-3 or TRBV12-4 and TRBJ1-5; D is unclear. This CDR3 comprises 15 residues. V gave up 2 bases and J gave up 4 bases, with 12 bases separating them. CDR3 residues: CASSLNPYGNQPQHF. The CDR3 DNA reads TGTGCCAGCAGTTTAAATCCCTATGGGAATCAGCCCCAGCATTTT.

This clonotype has a count of ten or more. The chain combines TRBV7-6 with TRBJ2-3, with a tentative D call TRBD2 (7 bases). Deletions cut 1 base from V and 4 bases from J, with 9 bases between. Per the germline V gene, CDR1 is SGHVS and CDR2 is FNYEAQ. CDR3 length: 14 residues. CDR3 nucleotides: TGTGCCAGCAGCTTAGAGGGGGGGCCAGATACGCAGTATTTT. It yields the protein CASSLEGGPDTQYF.

This clonotype was seen many times. V and J are TRBV10-3 and TRBJ2-2; maybe TRBD2 (6 bases). Trimming removed 10 bases from V and 1 base from J, with 13 bases in between. The CDR3 is 14 residues long. Germline CDR1 ENHRY, CDR2 SYGVKD. This CDR3 is CATASSGNTGELFF. The CDR3 DNA reads TGTGCCACCGCGAGTAGCGGGAACACCGGGGAGCTGTTTTTT.

This clonotype appeared a few times. The chain links TRBV28 to TRBJ1-2, with D perhaps TRBD1 (5 bases). The CDR3 sequence is 16 residues long. Deletions cut 2 bases from V and 4 bases from J, with 17 bases between. Germline CDR1 and CDR2: MDHEN and SYDVKM. The CDR3 DNA follows: TGTGCCAGCAGTTTAGTTAACAGGCGCAACCTCTATGGCTACACCTTC. Protein sequence: CASSLVNRRNLYGYTF.

Ten or more counts support this clonotype. The rearrangement links TRBV4-1 to TRBJ2-7; D is ambiguous. This CDR3 has 14 residues. Trimming left V 0 bases short and J 3 bases short, with 9 bases between. Germline V gives CDR1 MGHRA, CDR2 YSYEKL. The CDR3 region is CASSQEDRYYEQYF. In DNA form, the CDR3 reads TGCGCCAGCAGCCAAGAAGACCGATACTACGAGCAGTACTTC.

This clonotype has ten or more counts. V and J are TRBV20-1 and TRBJ1-5; no firm D call. CDR1 is DFQATT and CDR2 is SNEGSKA in the germline V gene (reference sequence). V lost 4 bases and J lost 1, with 5 bases in between. The length of the CDR3 is 12 residues. CDR3 DNA: TGCAGTGCTAACCCAAGCAATCAGCCCCAGCATTTT. This codes for CSANPSNQPQHF.

In this sample, this clonotype turned up many times. This sequence joins TRBV6-1 and TRBJ2-3, with 11 bases that match TRBD2. The germline V gene encodes CDR1 MNHNS and CDR2 SASEGT. CDR3 size: 16 residues. V lost 6 bases, J lost 4 bases, and 9 bases stayed unmatched. The DNA for the CDR3 is TGTGCCAGCAGCAAACTAGCGGGAGCCCCCCCAGATACGCAGTATTTT. Translated, it gives CASSKLAGAPPDTQYF.

V usage is TRBV6-6 and J usage is TRBJ2-3; D may be TRBD1 (6 bases). Germline CDR1 reads MNHNY; CDR2 reads SVGAGI (reference sequence). The V end lost 0 bases, the J end lost 3 bases, and 19 bases lay between the germline ends. The CDR3 has 18 residues. The CDR3 protein is CASSYSAANRAETDTQYF. For the CDR3, the DNA is TGTGCCAGCAGTTACTCGGCCGCTAACAGGGCGGAGACAGATACGCAGTATTTT.

As for this clonotype: Possible read error: a much larger clone is one base away. The chain recombines TRBV20-1 with TRBJ2-4; D not certain. The CDR3 covers 12 residues. Germline CDR1 reads DFQATT; CDR2 reads SNEGSKA (reference sequence). Deletions cut 5 bases from V and 8 bases from J, with 13 bases between. CDR3 nucleotides: TGCAGTGCTCAGTGGGCAGAATACATTCAGTACTTC. It translates to CSAQWAEYIQYF.

The table lists this clonotype with many counts. The rearrangement joins TRBV20-1 to TRBJ1-6; D remains ambiguous. With 0 bases removed from V and 8 bases from J, the gap between germline ends came to 11 bases. CDR3 length equals 14 residues. From germline, CDR1 is DFQATT and CDR2 SNEGSKA (reference sequence). The CDR3 spells CSAREGGDYSPLHF. The CDR3 DNA follows: TGCAGTGCTAGAGAAGGTGGGGATTATTCACCCCTCCACTTT.

This clonotype came up many times. This sequence joins TRBV7-9 and TRBJ2-5; no reliable D call. V shed 5 bases and J shed 1 base, with 14 bases lying between them. CDR1 and CDR2 (germline): SEHNR, FQNEAQ (reference sequence). The CDR3 covers 15 residues. The CDR3 DNA reads TGTGCCAGCAGCCTGCACCTCAGTGGCCAAGAGACCCAGTACTTC. Its protein is CASSLHLSGQETQYF.

This clonotype was seen a handful of times. The DNA for the CDR3 is TGTGCCAGCAGTTTCAGGGGGATAAACTATGGCTACACCTTC. This encodes CASSFRGINYGYTF. V usage is TRBV12-3 or TRBV12-4 and J usage is TRBJ1-2, with 7 bases that match TRBD1. The V and J ends lost 3 bases and 2 bases, in that order; junction bases with no gene match: 3. CDR3 length equals 14 residues.

The sample holds a few counts of this clonotype. This CDR3 is CAISGGGKSYNEQFF. CDR3 DNA sequence: TGTGCCATCAGTGGTGGCGGGAAGTCCTACAATGAGCAGTTCTTC. The chain links TRBV10-3 to TRBJ2-1; perhaps TRBD2 as D (6 bases). This CDR3 comprises 15 residues. Trimming cost V 4 bases and J 1 base, with 11 bases left between them. Germline CDR1 is ENHRY and CDR2 is SYGVKD.

This clonotype showed up just a few times. V usage is TRBV11-1 and J usage is TRBJ2-7; TRBD1 agrees at 9 bases. The CDR3 has 18 residues. CDR1 and CDR2 from the germline V gene are SGHAT and FQDESV (reference sequence). V lost 7 bases, J lost 3 bases, and 19 bases stayed unmatched. The CDR3 sequence is CASTPSGQGTHGDYEQYF. The CDR3 bases are TGTGCCAGCACCCCGTCGGGACAGGGAACTCACGGTGACTACGAGCAGTACTTC.

This clonotype was detected only a few times. V gene TRBV4-3 combines with J gene TRBJ1-3, with D possibly being TRBD1 (6 bases). Germline-derived CDR1 and CDR2 are LGHNA and YSLEER. The CDR3 has 15 residues. V was pared by 3 bases and J by 2 bases, with 11 bases between. The CDR3: CASSHNRATGNTIYF. The CDR3 DNA reads as TGCGCCAGCAGCCACAACAGGGCGACTGGAAACACCATATATTTT.

The CDR3 DNA reads as TGTGCCAGCAGTTGCAGCTACGAGCAGTACTTC. Amino acid sequence: CASSCSYEQYF. V usage is TRBV6-2 or TRBV6-3 and J usage is TRBJ2-7; D unresolved. Trimming took 4 bases from V and 3 from J, leaving 4 bases between them. The germline V gene has CDR1 MNHEY and CDR2 SVGEGT. This CDR3 contains 11 residues.

This clonotype was counted many times. The chain has TRBV7-9 and TRBJ2-7, with 7 bases fitting TRBD2. The V segment lost 5 bases and the J segment 4 bases; nucleotides outside the gene matches: 5. Germline V gene data show CDR1 as SEHNR and CDR2 as FQNEAQ (reference sequence). The CDR3 loop spans 13 amino acids. The CDR3 is CASSPTSDYEQYF. The CDR3 bases are TGTGCCAGCAGCCCCACTAGCGATTACGAGCAGTACTTC.

This clonotype was counted many times. V gene TRBV4-3 combines with J gene TRBJ2-1; D is undetermined. Deletions cut 0 bases from V and 4 bases from J, with 16 bases between. Germline CDR1 is LGHNA and CDR2 is YSLEER. CDR3 size: 17 residues. This chain's CDR3 is CASSQDILRGAYNEQFF. The CDR3 DNA follows: TGCGCCAGCAGCCAAGACATTCTACGCGGAGCTTACAATGAGCAGTTCTTC.

This clonotype was observed many times. The chain carries TRBV5-1 and TRBJ2-7, with 8 positions matching TRBD1. The length of the CDR3 is 15 residues. The V gene end was trimmed by 0 bases and the J gene end by 3 bases; junction bases not matched to a gene: 5. Germline assignment: CDR1 SGHRS and CDR2 YFSETQ. Here the CDR3 DNA reads TGCGCCAGCAGCTTGGAGGCAGGGGGCTACTACGAGCAGTACTTC. It encodes CASSLEAGGYYEQYF.

This clonotype was counted many times. The gene calls are TRBV12-3 or TRBV12-4 and TRBJ2-1; weak D call: TRBD1 (5 bases). Deletions cut 6 bases from V and 4 bases from J, with 10 bases between. The CDR3 spans 13 residues. The CDR3 bases are TGTGCCAGCAGCCGACAGATATACAATGAGCAGTTCTTC. Translation: CASSRQIYNEQFF.

This clonotype has ten or more counts. The chain joins TRBV20-1 to TRBJ2-1; 10 bases agree with TRBD2. CDR3 length equals 15 residues. CDR1 is DFQATT and CDR2 is SNEGSKA in the germline V gene (reference sequence). V shed 5 bases, J shed 13 bases, and the junction held 17 bases outside the gene matches. The CDR3, as DNA: TGCAGTGCTGGGGGGGCTAGCGGGGGCCGGGACCCTCAGTTCTTC. Protein sequence: CSAGGASGGRDPQFF.

This clonotype has a count of ten or more. The genes are TRBV24-1 and TRBJ2-2; D might be TRBD1 (6 bases). Germline V lookup: CDR1 KGHDR, CDR2 SFDVKD. The CDR3 loop spans 12 amino acids. Trimming shortened V by 6 bases and J by 7 bases, and 8 bases separated the two germline ends. The CDR3, as DNA: TGTGCCACCAGTCACAGGGTCGGGGAGCTGTTTTTT. Residues: CATSHRVGELFF.

This clonotype has a count of ten or more. V gene TRBV5-8 combines with J gene TRBJ1-2, with TRBD1 identical over 7 bases. J was trimmed by 4 bases and V by 4 bases; bases with no gene match: 10. This CDR3 region has 15 residues. Germline V lookup: CDR1 SGHTS, CDR2 YDEGEE. The CDR3 here is CASSLAGTARYGYTF. CDR3 sequence (DNA): TGTGCCAGCAGCCTTGCCGGGACAGCTCGCTATGGCTACACCTTC.

This clonotype was found many times. CDR3 in DNA: TGTGCCATCAGTGAGTCGGGGGGAAATTATGGCTACACCTTC. As protein: CAISESGGNYGYTF. The chain employs TRBV10-3 and TRBJ1-2; TRBD1 might be the D (5 bases). V lost 0 bases, J lost 5 bases, and 10 bases lay in between. This CDR3 comprises 14 residues. Germline lookup yields CDR1 ENHRY and CDR2 SYGVKD.

The chain links TRBV7-9 to TRBJ2-2; 10 positions agree with TRBD1. The CDR3 totals 16 residues. V was clipped by 2 bases and J by 5 bases; unmatched bases: 5. CDR1 and CDR2 (germline): SEHNR, FQNEAQ (reference sequence). The CDR3 spells CASSLTLDRGTGELFF. CDR3 coding DNA: TGTGCCAGCAGCTTAACCTTGGACAGGGGGACCGGGGAGCTGTTTTTT.

This clonotype has ten or more counts. In nucleotides, the CDR3 is TGTGCCAGCAGCCCCGGGGATGGTCAGCCCCAGCATTTT. It codes for CASSPGDGQPQHF. J is TRBJ1-5 and V is TRBV12-3 or TRBV12-4; D is undetermined. This CDR3 has 13 residues. With 6 bases removed from V and 6 bases from J, the gap between germline ends came to 12 bases.

This clonotype was observed many times. The chain has TRBV4-3 and TRBJ2-7; tentative D call: TRBD1 (6 bases). The length of the CDR3 is 13 residues. The germline CDR1 and CDR2 sequences are LGHNA and YSLEER. The V and J ends lost 2 bases and 3 bases respectively, with 8 bases between them. Here the CDR3 reads CASSQTQGYEQYF. CDR3 nucleotide sequence: TGCGCCAGCAGCCAAACACAGGGCTACGAGCAGTACTTC.

There are many counts of this clonotype. The chain is built from TRBV27 and TRBJ1-1, with TRBD1 matching 8 bases. V gave up 5 bases and J gave up 3 bases; unmatched junction bases: 5. The CDR3 is 14 residues long. The germline CDR1 and CDR2 sequences are MNHEY and SMNVEV (reference sequence). CDR3 sequence: CASSVQGGYTEAFF. In DNA form, the CDR3 reads TGTGCCAGCAGTGTACAGGGGGGCTACACTGAAGCTTTCTTT.